A single sample gave rise to the 31 T cell receptor beta chains below, sequenced in a study of T cell clones after liver transplantation. Sequenced by immunoSEQ multiplex PCR; TCRdb stores in-frame clones only, minus some. This table has some 61,000 clones, approximately 77% appearing once. The sequencing here drew on CD4+ T cells from blood, taken at the 22-month timepoint. These receptor sequences come from a human patient who received a liver transplant. Part of the T cell pool may stem from the graft donor.

This rearrangement joins TRBV19 to TRBJ1-2, with 10 bases fitting TRBD1. Trimming at V came to 5 bases and at J to 7 bases, leaving 10 bases not matched to a gene. The CDR3 contains 15 residues. Germline V CDR1 and CDR2: LNHDA, SQIVND (reference sequence). CDR3 nucleotide sequence: TGTGCCAGTAGTCCCCGACAGGGGGCGGTCACTGGCTACACCTTC. Encoded protein: CASSPRQGAVTGYTF.

The J gene is TRBJ2-7, the V gene TRBV6-6; the D gene is possibly TRBD1 (5 bases). Germline V gene data show CDR1 as MNHNY and CDR2 as SVGAGI (reference sequence). This CDR3 is 13 amino acids long. The ends were cut back, 7 bases at V and 6 bases at J, with 16 bases in the middle. CDR3 sequence: CASIGQGVLEQYF. The CDR3 bases are TGTGCCAGCATCGGGCAGGGCGTTCTCGAGCAGTACTTC.

The rearrangement links TRBV4-1 to TRBJ2-1, with no clear D. Germline CDR1 reads MGHRA; CDR2 reads YSYEKL. V gave up 2 bases and J gave up 5 bases, with 10 bases separating them. The CDR3 sequence is 14 residues long. CDR3 residues: CASSQTGPNNEQFF. In DNA, the CDR3 is TGCGCCAGCAGCCAAACCGGGCCAAACAATGAGCAGTTCTTC.

This clone was counted a single time. The rearrangement joins TRBV19 to TRBJ2-7, with D possibly being TRBD1 or TRBD2 (5 bases each). This CDR3 has 14 residues. Looked up from germline, CDR1 is LNHDA and CDR2 is SQIVND (reference sequence). Trimming removed 3 bases at V and 5 bases at J, with 14 bases between. CDR3 sequence reads: CASSIIFGDHEQYF. In DNA, the CDR3 is TGTGCCAGTAGTATTATCTTCGGGGACCACGAGCAGTACTTC.

As regards this clone: Other nucleotide sequences from this sample produce the same CDR3. The chain links TRBV28 to TRBJ1-2; D unresolved. The V end was cut by 5 bases, the J end by 4 bases, with 5 bases between. This CDR3 contains 11 residues. Germline V CDR1 and CDR2: MDHEN, SYDVKM. This CDR3 reads CASSPGYGYTF. In DNA, the CDR3 is TGTGCCAGCAGTCCAGGCTATGGCTACACCTTC.

The chain carries TRBV7-2 and TRBJ2-7; D perhaps matches TRBD1 (6 bases). CDR3 length: 14 residues. V was clipped by 5 bases and J by 7 bases, with 18 bases between them. CDR1 and CDR2 (germline): SGHTA, FQGNSA. Here the CDR3 reads CASSEPGHLREQYF. The CDR3, as DNA: TGTGCCAGCAGCGAGCCGGGACACCTCCGGGAGCAGTACTTC.

The sample holds a few counts of this clone. The rearrangement joins TRBV23-1 to TRBJ1-2; D ambiguous. TRBV23-1 is an ORF for which the function is uncertain. Trimming cost V 10 bases and J 7 bases, with 7 bases left between them. The CDR3 spans 9 residues. The CDR3, as DNA: TGCGCCAACCTTTGTGGCTACACCTTC. Translating gives CANLCGYTF.

V and J are TRBV5-1 and TRBJ2-1, with 8 positions matching TRBD2. The germline CDR1 and CDR2 sequences are SGHRS and YFSETQ. CDR3 length: 19 amino acids. With 0 bases clipped from V and 0 bases from J, the junction kept 11 bases outside the gene matches. In nucleotides, the CDR3 is TGCGCCAGCAGCTTGGTCAAGCGGGGGCCTTTCGGCTCCTACAATGAGCAGTTCTTC. This codes for CASSLVKRGPFGSYNEQFF.

The chain couples TRBV5-4 to TRBJ1-1; D possibly corresponds to TRBD1 (6 bases). The CDR3 is 15 residues long. Germline CDR1 is SGHNT and CDR2 is YYREEE (reference sequence). V lost 5 bases and J 2 bases, leaving 16 bases between the germline ends. Here the CDR3 DNA reads TGTGCCAGCAGTCAGGATAACAGGGACAACACTGAAGCTTTCTTT. Encoded protein: CASSQDNRDNTEAFF.

This chain joins TRBV9 and TRBJ2-1; D gene ambiguous. CDR1 is SGDLS, CDR2 YYNGEE, per germline. This CDR3 is 15 amino acids long. Trimming removed 4 bases at V and 0 bases at J, with 11 bases between. The CDR3 nucleotides are TGTGCCAGCAGCCCCCGGGTTAGCTCCTACAATGAGCAGTTCTTC. Translation: CASSPRVSSYNEQFF.

This chain uses TRBV30 with TRBJ2-3, with 8 bases identical to TRBD2. V was pared by 5 bases and J by 1 base, with 11 bases of the junction left unmatched. The CDR3 is 16 amino acids. Germline V lookup: CDR1 GTSNPN, CDR2 SVGIG (reference sequence). The CDR3 coding sequence is TGTGCCTGGGCCTCCCTTTCCGGGGGGGGCACAGATACGCAGTATTTT. Translating gives CAWASLSGGGTDTQYF.

J is TRBJ2-5 and V is TRBV2, with TRBD1 matching 9 bases. Trimming at V came to 4 bases and at J to 5 bases, leaving 2 bases not matched to a gene. This CDR3 has 13 amino acids. Germline-derived CDR1 and CDR2 are SNHLY and FYNNEI. Here the CDR3 DNA reads TGTGCCAGCAGTGGGGGGACAGGGGAGACCCAGTACTTC. This encodes CASSGGTGETQYF.

This clone was picked up many times. Compared with germline, one end of the junction differs, possibly owing to a read error. This sequence joins TRBV4-1 and TRBJ1-4, with unresolved D. The CDR3 consists of 14 residues. Germline CDR1 reads MGHRA; CDR2 reads YSYEKL. The CDR3 DNA sequence: TGCGCCAGCACCCAAGGCGGGTTTAATGAAAAACTGTTTTTT. It translates to CASTQGGFNEKLFF.

This chain uses TRBV7-2 with TRBJ2-3; tentative D call: TRBD2 (6 bases). With 6 bases removed from V and 6 bases from J, the gap between germline ends came to 13 bases. CDR3 length: 13 residues. Germline V gene data show CDR1 as SGHTA and CDR2 as FQGNSA. For the CDR3, the DNA is TGTGCCAGCAGAAGGACTGGAGGGGATACGCAGTATTTT. Translating it yields CASRRTGGDTQYF.

This clone has only a few counts. This rearrangement joins TRBV7-9 to TRBJ1-1; D perhaps matches TRBD1 (6 bases). CDR1 is SEHNR and CDR2 is FQNEAQ in the germline V gene (reference sequence). With 5 bases removed from V and 3 bases from J, the gap between germline ends came to 19 bases. The CDR3 is made up of 16 amino acids. The CDR3 nucleotides read TGTGCCAGCAGCCCCCTGGGGGGGGCAACAGACACTGAAGCTTTCTTT. Protein: CASSPLGGATDTEAFF.

This clone appeared once. This sequence joins TRBV18 and TRBJ2-7; 10 bases fit TRBD1. Germline trimming cut 3 bases from V and 3 bases from J; bases unmatched to any gene: 2. Per germline, CDR1 KGHSH and CDR2 LQKENI. The CDR3 consists of 14 residues. Here the CDR3 DNA reads TGTGCCAGCTCACCGGGACAGGGGATCTACGAGCAGTACTTC. This sequence encodes CASSPGQGIYEQYF.

V and J are TRBV6-1 and TRBJ1-4; 9 bases fit TRBD1. The CDR3 loop spans 15 amino acids. Per germline, CDR1 MNHNS and CDR2 SASEGT. The junction had 4 bases not matched to a gene; V was cut back by 2 bases and J by 6 bases. The CDR3 bases are TGTGCCAGCAGTGAACACAGGGGGCGCGATGAAAAACTGTTTTTT. Protein sequence: CASSEHRGRDEKLFF.

The chain uses TRBV6-6 and TRBJ1-2; D not resolved. CDR1 and CDR2 from the germline V gene are MNHNY and SVGAGI (reference sequence). CDR3 length equals 13 residues. The ends were cut back, 5 bases at V and 8 bases at J, with 15 bases in the middle. The CDR3 is CASSEGVGSGYTF. The CDR3 bases are TGTGCCAGCAGTGAGGGAGTCGGCTCGGGCTACACCTTC.

The V gene is TRBV19, the J gene TRBJ2-6; TRBD1 might be the D (7 bases). CDR3 length equals 17 residues. Germline V gene lookup returns CDR1 LNHDA and CDR2 SQIVND (reference sequence). V was pared by 3 bases and J by 1 base, with 13 bases between. The CDR3 DNA reads TGTGCCAGTAGTATCGGAGGGGGCTCATCTGGGGCCAACGTCCTGACTTTC. Protein product: CASSIGGGSSGANVLTF.

The chain recombines TRBV7-3 with TRBJ2-7, with 7 positions matching TRBD2. Losses at the gene ends were 5 bases for V and 0 bases for J; bases not matched to a gene: 7. CDR3 length equals 15 residues. The germline V gene has CDR1 SGHTA and CDR2 FQGTGA. CDR3 DNA sequence: TGTGCCAGCAGCCGAGACGGGGGGAGCTCCTACGAGCAGTACTTC. As protein: CASSRDGGSSYEQYF.

There are a few counts of this clone. This chain uses TRBV23-1 with TRBJ2-3, with D possibly being TRBD2 (7 bases). TRBV23-1 is designated an ORF whose function remains uncertain. Trimming took off 3 bases at V and 2 bases at J, with 15 bases between the two ends. The CDR3 has 16 amino acids. This CDR3 reads CASSHRRGPSTDTQYF. The CDR3 DNA is TGCGCCAGCAGTCATCGGCGGGGGCCATCCACAGATACGCAGTATTTT.

This chain links TRBV6-6 with TRBJ1-1; D is possibly TRBD1 (5 bases). CDR3 size: 15 residues. V was cut by 6 bases and J by 3 bases, with 17 bases left in between. Germline values: CDR1 MNHNY, CDR2 SVGAGI (reference sequence). This chain's CDR3 is CASSQPRGEDTEAFF. Written as DNA, the CDR3 is TGTGCCAGCAGCCAACCCCGGGGGGAGGACACTGAAGCTTTCTTT.

The chain links TRBV11-3 to TRBJ2-1, with 7 bases identical to TRBD2. J gave up 3 bases and V 1 base, and 0 bases lay outside the gene matches. Germline lookup yields CDR1 SGHNT and CDR2 YENEEA. The CDR3 is made up of 14 amino acids. CDR3 nucleotide sequence: TGTGCCAGCAGCTTAGCGGGGGGCTACAATGAGCAGTTCTTC. Encoded protein: CASSLAGGYNEQFF.

The chain carries TRBV21-1 and TRBJ2-6; the tabulated D call, TRBD1, remains unverified against the DNA. TRBV21-1 is flagged as a pseudogene. CDR3 length: 20 amino acids. CDR3 amino acids: CASEEGQGAREWRGANVLTF. Written as DNA, the CDR3 is TGTGCCAGCGAAGAGGGACAGGGGGCCAGGGAATGGCGTGGGGCCAACGTCCTGACTTTC.

The sample holds a few counts of this clone. The chain has TRBV28 and TRBJ1-2; D remains unclear. The CDR3 has 13 residues. Trimming stripped 5 bases from V and 7 bases from J, with 14 bases between. CDR1 is MDHEN and CDR2 is SYDVKM in the germline V gene. This CDR3 reads CASSLRRAGGYTF. In DNA form, the CDR3 reads TGTGCCAGCAGTCTAAGGAGGGCCGGTGGCTACACCTTC.

Only a few counts were recorded for this clone. This rearrangement joins TRBV12-5 to TRBJ2-1; D gene ambiguous. Germline CDR1 and CDR2: LGHNT and FRNRAP. The CDR3 contains 12 residues. The V end was cut by 3 bases, the J end by 10 bases, with 10 bases between. CDR3 in amino acids: CASGFAAREQFF. The CDR3 region has the DNA TGTGCTAGTGGTTTCGCCGCCCGGGAGCAGTTCTTC.

The chain's CDR3 is CASNPQGFGTDTQYF. CDR3 sequence (DNA): TGTGCCAGCAACCCACAGGGGTTCGGGACAGATACGCAGTATTTT. The V call is TRBV2, the J call TRBJ2-3, with 7 bases matching TRBD1. J lost 3 bases, V lost 7 bases, and 10 bases had no gene match. The CDR3 runs to 15 residues. Germline loops: CDR1 SNHLY, CDR2 FYNNEI.

The chain is built from TRBV5-6 and TRBJ2-1; D might be TRBD2 (5 bases). This CDR3 has 11 amino acids. Germline V gene data show CDR1 as SGHDT and CDR2 as YYEEEE. The V end was cut by 7 bases, the J end by 8 bases, with 10 bases between. As DNA, the CDR3 is TGTGCCAGCGTTACGGGGTATGAGCAGTTCTTC. Translating gives CASVTGYEQFF.

This clone was counted a single time. The gene calls are TRBV7-8 and TRBJ1-2; possible D gene TRBD1, 6 bases. The CDR3 extends over 13 amino acids. V was cut by 8 bases and J by 4 bases, with 14 bases left in between. Germline lookup yields CDR1 SGHVS and CDR2 FQNEAQ. CDR3 in amino acids: CASSRTVGYGYTF. CDR3 sequence (DNA): TGTGCCAGCTCAAGGACAGTCGGCTATGGCTACACCTTC.

This chain connects TRBV27 to TRBJ2-7, with unresolved D. CDR3 length: 14 residues. Deletions cut 6 bases from V and 0 bases from J, with 12 bases between. Germline V gene sequence: CDR1 MNHEY, CDR2 SMNVEV (reference sequence). Written as DNA, the CDR3 is TGTGCCAGCAGCCCTAGACCCAACTCCTACGAGCAGTACTTC. Translation: CASSPRPNSYEQYF.

Only one count was recorded for this clone. The J gene is TRBJ1-4, the V gene TRBV7-2, with 7 bases lining up with TRBD1. Germline V gene data show CDR1 as SGHTA and CDR2 as FQGNSA. The CDR3 spans 14 residues. The V gene end was trimmed by 2 bases and the J gene end by 11 bases; junction bases not matched to a gene: 8. The CDR3 DNA follows: TGTGCCAGCAGCTTACAGGGTGACAGGGTTAAACTGTTTTTT. Its protein is CASSLQGDRVKLFF.